This TCR beta chain comes out of a study of PD-1 blockade in classical Hodgkin lymphoma. Study as a whole: Patients had nivolumab dosed at 3 mg/kg, delivered intravenously every 2 weeks. Study-level points and caveats: Initiation of nivolumab under 1 year after ASCT led to exclusion of patients. Whoever responded completely had baseline diversity much like that seen in newly diagnosed patients.

Libraries were prepared by immunoSEQ multiplex PCR; TCRdb keeps only in-frame clonotypes and omits some of them. The sample contains about 24,000 clones, about 80% of which appear only once. All patients experienced relapse after autologous stem cell transplantation, and brentuximab vedotin exposure was variable. Each best response was a complete response, a partial response or progressive disease. There are 15 residues in the CDR3. Looked up from germline, CDR1 is MNHNY and CDR2 is SVGAGI (reference sequence). V was clipped by 3 bases and J by 1 base, with 7 bases between them. A word on this clone: Its antigen is unknown.

This TCR came from a human donor with classical Hodgkin lymphoma. This chain joins TRBV6-6 and TRBJ2-6; D uncertain. Material: peripheral blood mononuclear cells (PBMCs), obtained at baseline. CDR3 amino acids: CASSYLLSGANVLTF. The CDR3 bases are TGTGCCAGCAGTTATTTGTTATCTGGGGCCAACGTCCTGACTTTC.